These 23 T cell receptor beta chains originate from one sample sequenced in a study of blood T cell repertoires in COVID-19 (dated by TCRdb to the early 2020s). Library creation used the immunoSEQ multiplex PCR assay. TCRdb mirrors the immuneACCESS table, restricted to in-frame sequences. Some clones are absent from its copies; in checked studies, under half trace to an unresolved V gene, and the reason for the others is unknown. This sample has about 140,000 clones in its table, and approximately 90% of those were observed once. The ten top clones hold roughly 3% of the sample. The specimen was peripheral blood. These receptors all come from a woman aged 55 to 70 with active COVID-19.

The V call is TRBV6-2 or TRBV6-3, the J call TRBJ2-7, with 13 bases that match TRBD2. This CDR3 spans 15 amino acids. Germline V gene sequence: CDR1 MNHEY, CDR2 SVGEGT. Trimming took 5 bases from V and 2 from J; bases not matched to a gene: 3. DNA for the CDR3: TGTGCCAGCAGTCCGGGACTAGCGGGACCCTACGAGCAGTACTTC. Amino acids: CASSPGLAGPYEQYF.

A single count supports this clone. The chain couples TRBV4-1 to TRBJ1-1, with D perhaps TRBD1 (5 bases). Trimming left V 1 base short and J 6 bases short, with 18 bases between. The CDR3 consists of 16 residues. Germline CDR1 MGHRA, CDR2 YSYEKL. The CDR3 region has the DNA TGCGCCAGCAGCCAAGCCCCAGGGCCCCGGGTCCCTGAAGCTTTCTTT. As protein: CASSQAPGPRVPEAFF.

This sequence joins TRBV15 and TRBJ2-1; 11 bases are shared with TRBD2. CDR1 LNHNV and CDR2 YYDKDF come from the germline V gene (reference sequence). V shed 5 bases, J shed 7 bases, and the junction held 10 bases outside the gene matches. This CDR3 comprises 16 residues. The CDR3 protein is CATSEALGTSGNEQFF. CDR3 DNA sequence: TGTGCCACCAGCGAGGCACTCGGGACTAGCGGTAATGAGCAGTTCTTC.

V gene TRBV9 combines with J gene TRBJ2-7; TRBD2 is a possible D gene (5 bases). Germline V gene sequence: CDR1 SGDLS, CDR2 YYNGEE. This CDR3 is 13 amino acids long. Trimming left V 3 bases short and J 4 bases short, with 11 bases between. The CDR3 sequence is CASSGLLGYEQYF. In DNA form, the CDR3 reads TGTGCCAGCAGCGGACTACTAGGGTACGAGCAGTACTTC.

V is TRBV4-2 and J is TRBJ2-5, with unresolved D. The V end was cut by 0 bases, the J end by 5 bases, with 10 bases between. The germline gives CDR1 LGHNA, CDR2 YNFKEQ. The CDR3 spans 14 residues. The CDR3 DNA reads as TGTGCCAGCAGCCAAGATCGGAGAGAGGAGACCCAGTACTTC. Amino acid sequence: CASSQDRREETQYF.

The rearrangement links TRBV5-6 to TRBJ2-7, with D possibly TRBD1 on 6 matching bases. V was cut by 4 bases and J by 0 bases, with 11 bases left in between. Per the germline V gene, CDR1 is SGHDT and CDR2 is YYEEEE. The CDR3 contains 14 residues. The CDR3 DNA sequence: TGTGCCAGCAGCCGAACAGGGCTCTCCTACGAGCAGTACTTC. It yields the protein CASSRTGLSYEQYF.

This clone was recorded once. The chain is built from TRBV28 and TRBJ1-1; the D is unclear. Trimming stripped 3 bases from V and 0 bases from J, with 8 bases between. CDR1 and CDR2 (germline): MDHEN, SYDVKM. The CDR3 has 14 amino acids. This CDR3 reads CASSLSGLNTEAFF. The CDR3 nucleotides read TGTGCCAGCAGTTTGTCAGGTTTGAACACTGAAGCTTTCTTT. The full variable domain, its missing parts supplied by reference TRBV28 and TRBJ1-1, is DVKVTQSSRYLVKRTGEKVFLECVQDMDHENMFWYRQDPGLGLRLIYFSYDVKMKEKGDIPEGYSVSREKKERFSLILESASTNQTSMYLCASSLSGLNTEAFFGQGTRLTVV.

This clone has only one observation. In DNA, the CDR3 is TGTGCCAGCACAGGGGGCGGTTATAATTCACCCCTCCACTTT. This translates into CASTGGGYNSPLHF. V gene TRBV19 combines with J gene TRBJ1-6; 9 nucleotides match TRBD1. Germline V gene data show CDR1 as LNHDA and CDR2 as SQIVND (reference sequence). The ends lost 9 bases at V and 4 bases at J; junction bases unmatched: 4. This CDR3 comprises 14 residues.

This rearrangement joins TRBV5-1 to TRBJ1-6; 9 bases align to TRBD1. The CDR3 runs 15 residues. Germline V gives CDR1 SGHRS, CDR2 YFSETQ. The V and J ends lost 4 bases and 9 bases, in that order; junction bases with no gene match: 8. CDR3 nucleotide sequence: TGCGCCAGCAGCATGTCCGGGACAGGGACTTCACCCCTCCACTTT. This encodes CASSMSGTGTSPLHF. The complete variable domain, with remaining parts taken from reference TRBV5-1 and TRBJ1-6, reads KAGVTQTPRYLIKTRGQQVTLSCSPISGHRSVSWYQQTPGQGLQFLFEYFSETQRNKGNFPGRFSGRQFSNSRSEMNVSTLELGDSALYLCASSMSGTGTSPLHFGNGTRLTVT.

This clone occurred once. V and J are TRBV14 and TRBJ2-7; 7 bases are shared with TRBD2. Looked up from germline, CDR1 is SGHDN and CDR2 is FVKESK. This CDR3 is built from 14 residues. With V trimmed by 2 bases and J by 6 bases, 7 bases remained unmatched. The CDR3 here is CASSQIGLVAEQYF. DNA for the CDR3: TGTGCCAGCAGCCAAATAGGACTAGTCGCCGAGCAGTACTTC.

The J gene is TRBJ1-6, the V gene TRBV9; D gene unclear. The CDR3 has 14 amino acids. In germline, CDR1 is SGDLS, CDR2 YYNGEE. V was clipped by 0 bases and J by 8 bases, with 9 bases between them. CDR3 loop: CASSVAGVHSPLHF. CDR3 DNA sequence: TGTGCCAGCAGCGTAGCCGGGGTGCATTCACCCCTCCACTTT.

The J gene is TRBJ2-1, the V gene TRBV28; D perhaps matches TRBD2 (6 bases). Trimming left V 5 bases short and J 9 bases short, with 23 bases between. Germline-derived CDR1 and CDR2 are MDHEN and SYDVKM. The CDR3 contains 16 residues. The CDR3 DNA is TGTGCCAGCAGTCCAACGGCGGCTAGAATTAGCGGTGAGCAGTTCTTC. It is translated as CASSPTAARISGEQFF.

This clone was detected a few times. The chain joins TRBV6-5 to TRBJ1-1, with D possibly being TRBD1 (5 bases). V was cut by 2 bases and J by 4 bases, with 11 bases left in between. The CDR3 loop spans 14 amino acids. Germline-derived CDR1 and CDR2 are MNHEY and SVGAGI. CDR3 in DNA: TGTGCCAGCAGTTACGTAGGGGTTACCACTGAAGCTTTCTTT. Protein: CASSYVGVTTEAFF.

The genes are TRBV28 and TRBJ1-1; D call uncertain. The CDR3 has 12 amino acids. V dropped 11 bases and J dropped 0 bases, with 10 bases sitting between them. Germline loops: CDR1 MDHEN, CDR2 SYDVKM. The CDR3, as DNA: TGTGCCGGCGCGGGATTGAACACTGAAGCTTTCTTT. It yields the protein CAGAGLNTEAFF.

For the CDR3, the DNA is TGTGCCAGCAGTAATCACAGGGAGTCCTACGAGCAGTACTTC. Translated: CASSNHRESYEQYF. The V call is TRBV28, the J call TRBJ2-7; tentative D call: TRBD1 (6 bases). The CDR3 has 14 residues. V was trimmed by 5 bases and J by 1 base, leaving 12 bases between them. The germline V gene has CDR1 MDHEN and CDR2 SYDVKM.

The gene calls are TRBV18 and TRBJ2-3; TRBD2 matches at 7 bases. The V and J ends lost 3 bases and 3 bases, in that order; junction bases with no gene match: 21. CDR1 KGHSH and CDR2 LQKENI come from the germline V gene. The CDR3 has 20 residues. CDR3 sequence: CASSPPRRIGAGDWTDTQYF. In DNA form, the CDR3 reads TGTGCCAGCTCACCCCCCCGGCGAATAGGGGCGGGAGATTGGACAGATACGCAGTATTTT.

For this clone: Being one base from a much bigger clone, this may be a read error. The chain is built from TRBV28 and TRBJ1-5; D remains ambiguous. The CDR3 contains 12 residues. Germline assignment: CDR1 MDHEN and CDR2 SYDVKM. Deletions cut 3 bases from V and 5 bases from J, with 5 bases between. This CDR3 reads CASSLAHQPQHF. In DNA form, the CDR3 reads TGTGCCAGCAGTTTGGCCCATCAGCCCCAGCATTTT.

V gene TRBV7-2 combines with J gene TRBJ2-1; 10 nucleotides match TRBD2. This CDR3 comprises 15 residues. CDR1 and CDR2 from the germline V gene are SGHTA and FQGNSA. V lost 6 bases to trimming and J lost 8 bases; unmatched junction nucleotides: 10. CDR3 residues: CASRITAGGPHEQFF. The DNA for the CDR3 is TGTGCCAGCAGAATTACAGCGGGAGGGCCTCATGAGCAGTTCTTC.

J is TRBJ2-3 and V is TRBV7-3; TRBD2 aligns across 9 bases. This CDR3 comprises 14 residues. Germline CDR1 and CDR2: SGHTA and FQGTGA. The ends lost 1 base at V and 6 bases at J; junction bases unmatched: 2. In DNA, the CDR3 is TGTGCCAGCAGCTTAAGTAGCGGGAGCGATACGCAGTATTTT. This translates into CASSLSSGSDTQYF.

The CDR3 region has the DNA TGTGCCAGCAGACTACAGGCCCCTAGCACAGATACGCAGTATTTT. It specifies CASRLQAPSTDTQYF. V gene TRBV6-5 combines with J gene TRBJ2-3; tentatively, D is TRBD1 (5 bases). V was trimmed by 6 bases and J by 0 bases, leaving 13 bases between them. The CDR3 has 15 amino acids. Germline V gene sequence: CDR1 MNHEY, CDR2 SVGAGI.

The chain combines TRBV2 with TRBJ1-1, with TRBD1 matching over 11 bases. The CDR3 is made up of 17 amino acids. Germline V gene data show CDR1 as SNHLY and CDR2 as FYNNEI. V lost 7 bases, J lost 0 bases, and 10 bases stayed unmatched. The CDR3, as DNA: TGTGCCAGCAAGCCGGGACAGGGGGACTTCATGAACACTGAAGCTTTCTTT. This translates into CASKPGQGDFMNTEAFF.

V gene TRBV30 combines with J gene TRBJ1-1, with D maybe TRBD1 (6 bases). CDR1 is GTSNPN, CDR2 SVGIG, per germline (reference sequence). Trimming pared 4 bases from V and 0 bases from J, leaving 12 bases between. The CDR3 is 14 residues long. This chain's CDR3 is CAWTGGVMNTEAFF. The CDR3 DNA follows: TGTGCCTGGACGGGGGGCGTCATGAACACTGAAGCTTTCTTT.

This chain connects TRBV5-5 to TRBJ2-7, with D maybe TRBD1 (6 bases). The CDR3 contains 17 residues. With 0 bases removed from V and 3 bases from J, the gap between germline ends came to 19 bases. The germline V gene encodes CDR1 SGHKS and CDR2 YYEKEE (reference sequence). The CDR3 nucleotides are TGTGCCAGCAGCTTGGGATGGTCGGGACATTCTCTCTACGAGCAGTACTTC. It codes for CASSLGWSGHSLYEQYF.